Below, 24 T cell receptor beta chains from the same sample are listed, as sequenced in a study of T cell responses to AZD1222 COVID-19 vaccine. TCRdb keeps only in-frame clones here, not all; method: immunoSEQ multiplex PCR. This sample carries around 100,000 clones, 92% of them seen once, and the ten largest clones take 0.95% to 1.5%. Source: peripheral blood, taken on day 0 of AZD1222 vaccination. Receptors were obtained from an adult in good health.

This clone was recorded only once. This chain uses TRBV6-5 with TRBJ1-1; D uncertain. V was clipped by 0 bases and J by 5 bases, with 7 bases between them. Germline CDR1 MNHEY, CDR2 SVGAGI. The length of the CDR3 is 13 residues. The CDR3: CASSYSEGTEAFF. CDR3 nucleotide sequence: TGTGCCAGCAGTTACTCGGAGGGAACTGAAGCTTTCTTT.

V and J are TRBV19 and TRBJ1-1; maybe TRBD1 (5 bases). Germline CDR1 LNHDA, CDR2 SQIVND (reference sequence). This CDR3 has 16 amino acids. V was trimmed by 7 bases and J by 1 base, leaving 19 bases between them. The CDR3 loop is CASNPGGRDGNTEAFF. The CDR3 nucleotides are TGTGCCAGTAATCCGGGCGGAAGGGACGGGAACACTGAAGCTTTCTTT.

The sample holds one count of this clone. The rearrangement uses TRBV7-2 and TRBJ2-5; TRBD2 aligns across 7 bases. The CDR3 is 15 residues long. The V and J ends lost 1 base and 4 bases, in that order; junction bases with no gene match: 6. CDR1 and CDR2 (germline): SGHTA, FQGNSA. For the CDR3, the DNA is TGTGCCAGCAGCTTAGGTGCGGGGGAGGTAGAGACCCAGTACTTC. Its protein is CASSLGAGEVETQYF.

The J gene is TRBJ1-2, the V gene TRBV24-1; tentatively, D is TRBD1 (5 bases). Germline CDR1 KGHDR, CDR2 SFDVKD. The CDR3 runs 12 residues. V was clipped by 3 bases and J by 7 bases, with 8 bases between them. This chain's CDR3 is CATSDVGVGYTF. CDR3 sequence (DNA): TGTGCCACCAGTGATGTGGGGGTTGGCTACACCTTC.

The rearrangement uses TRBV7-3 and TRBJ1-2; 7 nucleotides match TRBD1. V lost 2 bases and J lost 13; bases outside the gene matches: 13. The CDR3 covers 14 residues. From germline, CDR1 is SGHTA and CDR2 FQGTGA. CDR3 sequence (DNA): TGTGCCAGCAGCTTAGGGGGGGACAGTAGATCCTTCACCTTC. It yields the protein CASSLGGDSRSFTF.

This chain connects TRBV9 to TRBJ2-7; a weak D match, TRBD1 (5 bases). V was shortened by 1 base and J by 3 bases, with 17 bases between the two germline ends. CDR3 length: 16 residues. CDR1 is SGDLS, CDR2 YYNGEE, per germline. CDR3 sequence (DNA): TGTGCCAGCAGCGTATTCGCAGCAGGGCCGGTCTACGAGCAGTACTTC. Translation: CASSVFAAGPVYEQYF.

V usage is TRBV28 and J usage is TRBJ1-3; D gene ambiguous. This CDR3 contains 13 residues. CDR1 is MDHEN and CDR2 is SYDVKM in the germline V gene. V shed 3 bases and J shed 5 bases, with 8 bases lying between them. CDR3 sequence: CASSLGARNTIYF. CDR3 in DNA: TGTGCCAGCAGTTTGGGCGCAAGAAACACCATATATTTT. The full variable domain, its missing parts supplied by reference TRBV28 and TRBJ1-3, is DVKVTQSSRYLVKRTGEKVFLECVQDMDHENMFWYRQDPGLGLRLIYFSYDVKMKEKGDIPEGYSVSREKKERFSLILESASTNQTSMYLCASSLGARNTIYFGEGSWLTVV.

The CDR3 region is CASSPPGARGTDTQYF. In DNA, the CDR3 is TGTGCCAGCAGCCCCCCGGGGGCCCGAGGCACAGATACGCAGTATTTT. The chain uses TRBV7-9 and TRBJ2-3, with D possibly being TRBD1 or TRBD2 (6 bases each). The ends were cut back, 5 bases at V and 1 base at J, with 16 bases in the middle. Per germline, CDR1 SEHNR and CDR2 FQNEAQ (reference sequence). There are 16 residues in the CDR3.

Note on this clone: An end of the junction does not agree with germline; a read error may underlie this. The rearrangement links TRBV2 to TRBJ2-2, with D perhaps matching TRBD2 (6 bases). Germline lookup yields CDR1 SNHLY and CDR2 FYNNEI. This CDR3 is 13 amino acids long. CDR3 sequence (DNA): TGTGCCAGCAGAGAAGGGACTCGCGGGGAGCTGTTTTTT. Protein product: CASREGTRGELFF.

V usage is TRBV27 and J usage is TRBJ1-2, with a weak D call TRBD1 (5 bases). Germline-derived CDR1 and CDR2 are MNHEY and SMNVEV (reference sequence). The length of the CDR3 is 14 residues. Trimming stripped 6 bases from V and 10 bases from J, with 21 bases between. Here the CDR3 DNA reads TGTGCCAGCAGAGGATCGGGACTTACCTGGGTCTACACCTTC. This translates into CASRGSGLTWVYTF.

The CDR3 DNA is TGTGCCAGCAGCTCCTTCCGCGGCGGCTCCTACGAGCAGTACTTC. This translates into CASSSFRGGSYEQYF. V and J are TRBV7-6 and TRBJ2-7; D remains unclear. This CDR3 is built from 15 residues. Germline CDR1 SGHVS, CDR2 FNYEAQ. Trimming pared 4 bases from V and 0 bases from J, leaving 13 bases between.

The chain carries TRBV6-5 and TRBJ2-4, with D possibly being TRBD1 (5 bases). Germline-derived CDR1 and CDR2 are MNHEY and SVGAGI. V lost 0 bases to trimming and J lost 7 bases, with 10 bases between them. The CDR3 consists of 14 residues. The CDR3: CASSYSRTINIQYF. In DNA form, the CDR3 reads TGTGCCAGCAGTTACTCCAGGACAATTAACATTCAGTACTTC.

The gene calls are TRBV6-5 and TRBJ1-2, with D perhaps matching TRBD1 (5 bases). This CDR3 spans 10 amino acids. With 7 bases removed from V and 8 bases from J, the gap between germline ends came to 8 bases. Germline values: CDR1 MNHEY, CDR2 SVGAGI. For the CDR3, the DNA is TGTGCCAGCACAACAGGAGGCTACACCTTC. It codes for CASTTGGYTF.

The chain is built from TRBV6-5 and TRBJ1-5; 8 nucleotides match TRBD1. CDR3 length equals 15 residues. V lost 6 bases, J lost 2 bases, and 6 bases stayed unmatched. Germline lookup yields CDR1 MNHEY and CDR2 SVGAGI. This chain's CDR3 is CASRAGGWGNQPQHF. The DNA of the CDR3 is TGTGCCAGCAGGGCAGGGGGCTGGGGCAATCAGCCCCAGCATTTT.

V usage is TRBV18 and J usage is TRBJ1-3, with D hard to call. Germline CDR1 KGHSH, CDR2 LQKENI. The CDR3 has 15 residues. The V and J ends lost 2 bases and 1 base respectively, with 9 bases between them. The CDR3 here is CASSPSSSSGNTIYF. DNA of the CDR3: TGTGCCAGCTCACCATCGAGTAGTTCTGGAAACACCATATATTTT.

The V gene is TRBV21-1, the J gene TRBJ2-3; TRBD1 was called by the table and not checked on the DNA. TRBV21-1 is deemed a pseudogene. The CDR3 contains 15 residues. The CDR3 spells CASSRTGEGTDTQYF. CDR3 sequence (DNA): TGTGCCAGCAGCCGGACAGGGGAAGGCACAGATACGCAGTATTTT.

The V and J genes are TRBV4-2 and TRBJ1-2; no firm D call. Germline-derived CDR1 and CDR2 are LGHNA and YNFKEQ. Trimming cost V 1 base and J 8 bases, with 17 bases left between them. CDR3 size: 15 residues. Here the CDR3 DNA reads TGTGCCAGCAGCCAAGTCGAGCCAAACCTCGAAGGCTACACCTTC. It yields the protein CASSQVEPNLEGYTF.

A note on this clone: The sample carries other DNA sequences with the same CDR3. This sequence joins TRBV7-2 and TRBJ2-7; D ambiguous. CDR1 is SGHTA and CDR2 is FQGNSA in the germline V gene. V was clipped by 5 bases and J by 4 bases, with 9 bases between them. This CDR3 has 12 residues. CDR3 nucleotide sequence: TGTGCCAGCAGCCTCACGGGTTACGAGCAGTACTTC. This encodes CASSLTGYEQYF.

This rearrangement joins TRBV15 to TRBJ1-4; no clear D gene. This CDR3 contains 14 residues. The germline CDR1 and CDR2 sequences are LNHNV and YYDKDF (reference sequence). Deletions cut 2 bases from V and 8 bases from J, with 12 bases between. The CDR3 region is CATSRHDGREKLFF. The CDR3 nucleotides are TGTGCCACCAGCAGACACGACGGGAGGGAAAAACTGTTTTTT.

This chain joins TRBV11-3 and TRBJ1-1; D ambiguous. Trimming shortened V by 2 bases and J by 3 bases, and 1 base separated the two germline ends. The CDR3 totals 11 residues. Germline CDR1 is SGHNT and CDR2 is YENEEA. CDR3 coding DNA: TGTGCCAGCAGCTTACACACTGAAGCTTTCTTT. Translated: CASSLHTEAFF.

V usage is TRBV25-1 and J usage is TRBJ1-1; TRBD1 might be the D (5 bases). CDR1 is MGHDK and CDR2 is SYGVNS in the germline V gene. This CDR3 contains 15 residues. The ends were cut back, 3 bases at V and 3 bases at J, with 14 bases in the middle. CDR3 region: CASSDPTARHTEAFF. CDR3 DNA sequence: TGTGCCAGCAGTGATCCGACAGCGAGGCACACTGAAGCTTTCTTT.

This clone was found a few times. The CDR3 DNA reads as TGTGCCAGCAGCCAGAGACTAGTTGAGGGCAATGAGCAGTTCTTC. Protein sequence: CASSQRLVEGNEQFF. The chain employs TRBV7-9 and TRBJ2-1; the D gene is possibly TRBD2 (6 bases). The germline V gene encodes CDR1 SEHNR and CDR2 FQNEAQ (reference sequence). Trimming took 5 bases from V and 6 from J, leaving 17 bases between them. The CDR3 sequence is 15 residues long.

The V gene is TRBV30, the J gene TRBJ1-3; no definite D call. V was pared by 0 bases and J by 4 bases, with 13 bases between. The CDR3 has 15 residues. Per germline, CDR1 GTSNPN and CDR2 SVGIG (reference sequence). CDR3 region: CAWSVLMGPGNTIYF. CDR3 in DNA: TGTGCCTGGAGTGTATTGATGGGTCCCGGAAACACCATATATTTT.

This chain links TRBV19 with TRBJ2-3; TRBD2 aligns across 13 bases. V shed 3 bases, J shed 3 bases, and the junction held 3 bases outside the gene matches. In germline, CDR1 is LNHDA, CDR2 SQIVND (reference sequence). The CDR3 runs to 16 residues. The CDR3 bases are TGTGCCAGTAGTATGACTAGCGGGGGGTTGACAGATACGCAGTATTTT. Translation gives CASSMTSGGLTDTQYF.